A selection of T cell receptor beta chains follows, all from one sample in a study of a mutant IDH1 vaccine in newly diagnosed glioma. The assay was immunoSEQ multiplex PCR, and TCRdb's table has in-frame clones only and misses some. Seen here are about 55,000 clones, 80% observed once, and the top ten hold about 6.3%. For these TCRs, the target antigens are not known. This sample comprised PBMCs, obtained from a glioma patient whose treatment included an IDH1 peptide vaccine. The receptors were sampled from a man aged 35 to 55 with glioma. Both conserved end residues are part of each CDR3. Fields, in order: J gene, D gene, V gene, clone size, CDR3 protein, CDR3 DNA. D genes are given only for firm matches. The listing skips clone size in some rows; elsewhere it reads once, few, many or a size class.

>TRBJ2-5|TRBD2|TRBV18|.
CASSPGTSGPTQYF
TGTGCCAGCTCACCCGGGACTAGCGGTCCGACCCAGTACTTC
>TRBJ1-4|TRBD1|TRBV18|.
CASSPDRGYNEKLFF
TGTGCCAGCTCACCAGACAGGGGGTATAATGAAAAACTGTTTTTT
>TRBJ2-7|.|TRBV29-1|.
CSVDNGGDGFYEQYF
TGCAGCGTTGACAACGGAGGTGATGGCTTTTACGAGCAGTACTTC
>TRBJ2-7|.|TRBV11-2|few
CASSILGTYSYEQYF
TGTGCCAGCAGCATCCTCGGGACATATAGCTACGAGCAGTACTTC
>TRBJ2-7|TRBD1|TRBV9|once
CASSVATTGSPYEQYF
TGTGCCAGCAGCGTAGCTACGACAGGGTCCCCCTACGAGCAGTACTTC
>TRBJ1-5|.|TRBV10-3|.
CAISHEDGSNQPQHF
TGTGCCATCAGCCACGAGGACGGGAGCAATCAGCCCCAGCATTTT
>TRBJ2-7|TRBD2|TRBV6-6|.
CASSYGAGGAYEQYF
TGTGCCAGCAGTTACGGGGCGGGGGGAGCCTACGAGCAGTACTTC
>TRBJ2-2|.|TRBV5-4|.
CASSLDTGELFF
TGTGCCAGCAGCTTGGATACCGGGGAGCTGTTTTTT
>TRBJ1-1|.|TRBV10-3|.
CAISESTSVRGPYMNTEAFF
TGTGCCATCAGTGAGTCGACTTCGGTTAGGGGACCATACATGAACACTGAAGCTTTCTTT
>TRBJ2-7|.|TRBV6-1|.
CASSEWHPYEQYF
TGTGCCAGCAGTGAGTGGCACCCCTACGAGCAGTACTTC
>TRBJ2-4|TRBD2|TRBV27|.
CASAAGGLFGNIQYF
TGTGCCAGTGCCGCGGGAGGGTTGTTCGGAAACATTCAGTACTTC
>TRBJ1-4|.|TRBV9|.
CASSVEDPDEKLFF
TGTGCCAGCAGCGTAGAAGATCCGGATGAAAAACTGTTTTTT
>TRBJ1-5|.|TRBV7-2|.
CASSYKGLNQPQHF
TGTGCCAGCAGCTACAAGGGATTGAATCAGCCCCAGCATTTT
>TRBJ1-1|.|TRBV6-5|.
CASSYGGGNTEAFF
TGTGCCAGCAGTTACGGGGGTGGGAACACTGAAGCTTTCTTT
>TRBJ2-2|.|TRBV5-1|.
CASSLSGFGAGTGELFF
TGCGCCAGCAGCTTGTCTGGGTTCGGAGCGGGCACCGGGGAGCTGTTTTTT
>TRBJ2-3|.|TRBV2|.
CASRGVSASTDTQYF
TGTGCCAGCAGGGGTGTCTCAGCTAGCACAGATACGCAGTATTTT
>TRBJ1-1|.|TRBV11-1|.
CASSLNENTEAFF
TGTGCCAGCAGCTTAAATGAGAACACTGAAGCTTTCTTT
>TRBJ1-6|TRBD1|TRBV19|.
CASSETQGILNSPLHF
TGTGCCAGTAGTGAGACACAGGGGATTCTTAATTCACCCCTCCACTTT
>TRBJ1-5|.|TRBV30|.
CAWSPSTGFNQPQHF
TGTGCCTGGAGCCCCTCGACAGGCTTCAATCAGCCCCAGCATTTT
>TRBJ1-1|.|TRBV5-6|.
CASSPWTTMNTEAFF
TGTGCCAGCAGCCCCTGGACGACAATGAACACTGAAGCTTTCTTT
>TRBJ2-2|.|TRBV9|.
CASSTGYTGELFF
TGTGCCAGCAGCACAGGGTACACCGGGGAGCTGTTTTTT
>TRBJ1-2|.|TRBV19|.
CASRPAGEGTYGYTF
TGTGCCAGTAGGCCCGCAGGAGAAGGTACCTATGGCTACACCTTC
>TRBJ1-1|TRBD1|TRBV14|.
CASSPRVTGLNTEAFF
TGTGCCAGCAGCCCAAGGGTGACAGGGTTGAACACTGAAGCTTTCTTT
>TRBJ1-2|TRBD1|TRBV25-1|once
CASSEGQGTYGYTF
TGTGCCAGCAGTGAGGGACAGGGGACTTATGGCTACACCTTC
>TRBJ2-5|TRBD2|TRBV7-9|.
CASSSGTSGQETQYF
TGTGCCAGCAGCTCAGGGACTAGCGGACAAGAGACCCAGTACTTC
>TRBJ2-7|TRBD2|TRBV7-6|.
CASSLAAGSNEQYF
TGTGCCAGCAGCTTAGCAGCGGGGTCCAACGAGCAGTACTTC